The sequence of this TCR beta chain was determined in a study of T cells expressing NK-cell markers. Reanalyzing the 5' RACE reads, TCRdb keeps one entry per CDR3 protein, without DNA. Its table lists roughly 170,000 distinct CDR3 sequences. This CDR3 has 18 residues. Germline CDR1 DFQATT, CDR2 SNEGSKA (reference sequence). Sequencing was performed on blood T cells: a sorted CD56 or NKG2C T cell subset, CD4+ or CD8+ T cells, or bulk PBMC T cells (not recorded which). The sequence derives from a woman aged 18-69 years in good health. This chain uses TRBV20-1 with TRBJ2-2; the TRBD1 assignment by TCRdb is unverifiable without DNA. CDR3 residues: CSASPPGQPSANTGELFF.